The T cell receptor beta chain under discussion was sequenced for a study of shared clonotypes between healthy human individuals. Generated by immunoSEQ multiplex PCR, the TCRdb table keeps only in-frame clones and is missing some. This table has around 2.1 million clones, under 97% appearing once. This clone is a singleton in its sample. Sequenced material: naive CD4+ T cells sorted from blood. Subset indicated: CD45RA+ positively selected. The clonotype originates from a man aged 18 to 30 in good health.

The CDR3 region is CASSPWEGGTQYF. The CDR3 nucleotides are TGTGCCAGCAGTCCCTGGGAAGGAGGTACGCAGTATTTT. V is TRBV6-5 and J is TRBJ2-3, with D possibly matching TRBD2 (5 bases). The CDR3 length is 13 residues. V was clipped by 5 bases and J by 8 bases, with 14 bases between them. From germline, CDR1 is MNHEY and CDR2 SVGAGI.